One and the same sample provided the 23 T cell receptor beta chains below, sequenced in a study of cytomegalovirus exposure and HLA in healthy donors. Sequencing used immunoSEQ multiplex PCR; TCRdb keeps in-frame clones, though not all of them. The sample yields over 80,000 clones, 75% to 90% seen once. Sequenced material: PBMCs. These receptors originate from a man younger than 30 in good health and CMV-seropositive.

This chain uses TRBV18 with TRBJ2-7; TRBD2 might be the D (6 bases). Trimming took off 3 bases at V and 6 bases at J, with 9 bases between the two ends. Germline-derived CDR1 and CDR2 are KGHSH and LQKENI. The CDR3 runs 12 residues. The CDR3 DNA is TGTGCCAGCTCACCCCAGGGAGGCGAGCAGTACGTC. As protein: CASSPQGGEQYV.

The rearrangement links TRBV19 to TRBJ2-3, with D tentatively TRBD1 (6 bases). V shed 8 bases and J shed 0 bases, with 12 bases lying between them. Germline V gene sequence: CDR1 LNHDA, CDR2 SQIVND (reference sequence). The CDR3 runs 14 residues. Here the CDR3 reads CASQNRDSTDTQYF. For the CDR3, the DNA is TGTGCCAGTCAGAACAGGGATAGCACAGATACGCAGTATTTT.

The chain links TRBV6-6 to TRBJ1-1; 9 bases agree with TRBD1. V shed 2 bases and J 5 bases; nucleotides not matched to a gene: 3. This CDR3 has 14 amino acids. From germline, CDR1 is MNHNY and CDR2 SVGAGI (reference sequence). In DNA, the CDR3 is TGTGCCAGCAGTTACCTAGACAGGGGGACTGAAGCTTTCTTT. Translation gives CASSYLDRGTEAFF.

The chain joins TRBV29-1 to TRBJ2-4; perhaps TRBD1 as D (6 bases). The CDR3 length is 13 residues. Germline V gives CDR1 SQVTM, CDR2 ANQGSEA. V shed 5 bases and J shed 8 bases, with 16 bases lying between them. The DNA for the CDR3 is TGCAGCGTTTTGCCGGGACATGTAGACATTCAGTACTTC. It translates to CSVLPGHVDIQYF.

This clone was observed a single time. CDR3 region: CASSHIETGRFRGNNQPQHF. CDR3 DNA sequence: TGTGCCAGCAGCCACATCGAGACTGGACGGTTTCGGGGTAACAATCAGCCCCAGCATTTT. J is TRBJ1-5 and V is TRBV27, with D unclear. Trimming pared 6 bases from V and 3 bases from J, leaving 30 bases between. Germline V gene data show CDR1 as MNHEY and CDR2 as SMNVEV (reference sequence). This CDR3 spans 20 amino acids.

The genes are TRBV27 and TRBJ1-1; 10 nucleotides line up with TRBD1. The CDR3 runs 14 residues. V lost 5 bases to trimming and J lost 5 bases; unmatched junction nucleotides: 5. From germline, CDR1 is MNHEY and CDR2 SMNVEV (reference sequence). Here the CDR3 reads CASSPGQGLTEAFF. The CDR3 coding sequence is TGTGCCAGCAGTCCGGGACAGGGGTTGACTGAAGCTTTCTTT.

CDR3 residues: CASSSRQGGETQYF. DNA for the CDR3: TGTGCCAGCAGCTCAAGACAGGGTGGGGAGACCCAGTACTTC. The chain employs TRBV5-5 and TRBJ2-5; 7 bases are a match to TRBD1. CDR3 size: 14 residues. V trimming: 3 bases; J trimming: 5 bases; junction bases outside the gene matches: 7. The germline V gene encodes CDR1 SGHKS and CDR2 YYEKEE (reference sequence).

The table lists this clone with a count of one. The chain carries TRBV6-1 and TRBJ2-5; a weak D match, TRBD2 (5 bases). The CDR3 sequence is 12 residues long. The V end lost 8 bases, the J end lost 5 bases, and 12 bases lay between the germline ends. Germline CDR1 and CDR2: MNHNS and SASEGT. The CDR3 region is CASLLRGETQYF. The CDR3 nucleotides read TGTGCCAGCCTGTTAAGAGGGGAGACCCAGTACTTC.

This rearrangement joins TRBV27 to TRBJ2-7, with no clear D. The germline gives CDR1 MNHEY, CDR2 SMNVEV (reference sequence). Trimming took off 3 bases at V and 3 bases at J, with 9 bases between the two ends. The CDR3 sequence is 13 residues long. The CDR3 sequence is CASSFPDHYEQYV. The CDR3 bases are TGTGCCAGCAGTTTTCCAGACCACTACGAGCAGTACGTC.

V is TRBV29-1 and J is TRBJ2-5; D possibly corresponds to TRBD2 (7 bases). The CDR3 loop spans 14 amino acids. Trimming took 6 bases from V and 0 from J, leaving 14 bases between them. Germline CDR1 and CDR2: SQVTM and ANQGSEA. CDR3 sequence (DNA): TGCAGCGTCCAGGGGACTATCAACCAAGAGACCCAGTACTTC. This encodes CSVQGTINQETQYF.

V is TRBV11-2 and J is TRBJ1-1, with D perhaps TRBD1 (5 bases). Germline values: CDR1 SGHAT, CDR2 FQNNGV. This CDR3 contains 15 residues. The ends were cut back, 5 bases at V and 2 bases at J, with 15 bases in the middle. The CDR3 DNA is TGTGCCAGCAGCCCTAAGGAGGGGCCTAACACTGAAGCTTTCTTT. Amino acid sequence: CASSPKEGPNTEAFF.

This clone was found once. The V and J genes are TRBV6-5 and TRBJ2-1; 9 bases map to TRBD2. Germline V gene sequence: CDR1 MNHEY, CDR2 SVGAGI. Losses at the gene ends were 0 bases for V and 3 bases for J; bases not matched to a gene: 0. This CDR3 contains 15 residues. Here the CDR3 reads CASSYSSGGYNEQFF. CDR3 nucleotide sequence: TGTGCCAGCAGTTACTCTAGCGGGGGCTACAATGAGCAGTTCTTC.

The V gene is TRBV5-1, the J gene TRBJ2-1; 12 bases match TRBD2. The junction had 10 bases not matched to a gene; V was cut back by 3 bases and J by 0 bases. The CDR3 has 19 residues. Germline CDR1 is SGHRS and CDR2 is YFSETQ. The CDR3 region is CASSSRTSGEVSSYNEQFF. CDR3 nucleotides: TGCGCCAGCAGCTCCAGGACTAGCGGGGAGGTGAGCTCCTACAATGAGCAGTTCTTC.

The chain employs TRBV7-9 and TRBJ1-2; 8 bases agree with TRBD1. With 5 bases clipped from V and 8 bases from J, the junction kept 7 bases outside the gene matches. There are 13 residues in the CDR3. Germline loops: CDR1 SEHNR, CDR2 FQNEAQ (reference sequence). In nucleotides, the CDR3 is TGTGCCAGCAGCACCACAGGGGGTCGGGGCTACACCTTC. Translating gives CASSTTGGRGYTF.

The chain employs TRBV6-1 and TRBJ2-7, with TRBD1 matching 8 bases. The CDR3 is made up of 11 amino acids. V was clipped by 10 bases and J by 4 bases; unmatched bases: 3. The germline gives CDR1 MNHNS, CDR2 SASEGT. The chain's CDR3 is CAIQGVYEQYF. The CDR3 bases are TGTGCCATACAGGGGGTTTACGAGCAGTACTTC.

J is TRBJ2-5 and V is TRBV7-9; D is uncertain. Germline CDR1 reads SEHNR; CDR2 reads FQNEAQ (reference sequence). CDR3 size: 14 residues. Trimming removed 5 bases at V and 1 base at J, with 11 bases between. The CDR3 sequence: CASSPGSSQETQYF. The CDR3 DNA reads TGTGCCAGCAGCCCAGGCAGTTCCCAAGAGACCCAGTACTTC.

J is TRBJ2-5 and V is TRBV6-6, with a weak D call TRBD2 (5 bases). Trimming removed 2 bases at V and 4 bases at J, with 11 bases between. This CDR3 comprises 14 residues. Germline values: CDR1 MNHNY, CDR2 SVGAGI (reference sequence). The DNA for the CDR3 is TGTGCCAGCAGTTACATAAGGGAGCGAGAGACCCAGTACTTC. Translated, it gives CASSYIRERETQYF.

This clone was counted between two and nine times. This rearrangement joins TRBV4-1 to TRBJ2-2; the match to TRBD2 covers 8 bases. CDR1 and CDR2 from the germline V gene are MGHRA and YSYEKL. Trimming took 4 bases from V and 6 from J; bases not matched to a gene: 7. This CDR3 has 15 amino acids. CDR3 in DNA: TGCGCCAGCAGCCCATACCAAGCGGGAGCCGGGGAGCTGTTTTTT. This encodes CASSPYQAGAGELFF.

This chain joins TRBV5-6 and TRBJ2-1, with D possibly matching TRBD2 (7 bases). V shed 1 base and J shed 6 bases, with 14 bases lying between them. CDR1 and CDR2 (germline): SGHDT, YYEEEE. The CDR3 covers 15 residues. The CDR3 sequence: CASSLRGAVVNEQFF. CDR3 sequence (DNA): TGTGCCAGCAGCTTGCGGGGGGCGGTTGTCAATGAGCAGTTCTTC.

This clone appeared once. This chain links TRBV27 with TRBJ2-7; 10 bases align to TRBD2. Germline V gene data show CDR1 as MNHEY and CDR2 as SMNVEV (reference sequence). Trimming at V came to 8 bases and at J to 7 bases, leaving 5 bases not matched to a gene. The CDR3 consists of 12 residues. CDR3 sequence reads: CASLAGDGEQYF. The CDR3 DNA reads TGTGCCAGCCTAGCGGGAGACGGGGAGCAGTACTTC.

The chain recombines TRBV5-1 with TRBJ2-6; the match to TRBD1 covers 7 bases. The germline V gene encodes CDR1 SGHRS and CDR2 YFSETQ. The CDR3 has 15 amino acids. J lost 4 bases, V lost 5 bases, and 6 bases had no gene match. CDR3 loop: CASSEGALGANVLTF. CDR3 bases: TGCGCCAGCAGTGAGGGGGCTCTGGGGGCCAACGTCCTGACTTTC.

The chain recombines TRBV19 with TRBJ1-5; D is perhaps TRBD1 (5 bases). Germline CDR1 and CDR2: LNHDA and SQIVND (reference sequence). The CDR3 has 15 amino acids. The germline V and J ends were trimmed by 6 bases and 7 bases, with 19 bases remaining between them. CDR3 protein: CASSTLQAPQQPQHF. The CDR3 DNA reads TGTGCCAGTAGCACCCTACAGGCCCCCCAACAGCCCCAGCATTTT.

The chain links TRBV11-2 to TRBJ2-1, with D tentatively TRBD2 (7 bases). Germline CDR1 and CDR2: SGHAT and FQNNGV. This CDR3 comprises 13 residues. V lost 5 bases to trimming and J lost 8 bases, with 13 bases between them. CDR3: CASSPTGGDEQFF. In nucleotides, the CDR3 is TGTGCCAGCAGCCCCACGGGGGGCGATGAGCAGTTCTTC.